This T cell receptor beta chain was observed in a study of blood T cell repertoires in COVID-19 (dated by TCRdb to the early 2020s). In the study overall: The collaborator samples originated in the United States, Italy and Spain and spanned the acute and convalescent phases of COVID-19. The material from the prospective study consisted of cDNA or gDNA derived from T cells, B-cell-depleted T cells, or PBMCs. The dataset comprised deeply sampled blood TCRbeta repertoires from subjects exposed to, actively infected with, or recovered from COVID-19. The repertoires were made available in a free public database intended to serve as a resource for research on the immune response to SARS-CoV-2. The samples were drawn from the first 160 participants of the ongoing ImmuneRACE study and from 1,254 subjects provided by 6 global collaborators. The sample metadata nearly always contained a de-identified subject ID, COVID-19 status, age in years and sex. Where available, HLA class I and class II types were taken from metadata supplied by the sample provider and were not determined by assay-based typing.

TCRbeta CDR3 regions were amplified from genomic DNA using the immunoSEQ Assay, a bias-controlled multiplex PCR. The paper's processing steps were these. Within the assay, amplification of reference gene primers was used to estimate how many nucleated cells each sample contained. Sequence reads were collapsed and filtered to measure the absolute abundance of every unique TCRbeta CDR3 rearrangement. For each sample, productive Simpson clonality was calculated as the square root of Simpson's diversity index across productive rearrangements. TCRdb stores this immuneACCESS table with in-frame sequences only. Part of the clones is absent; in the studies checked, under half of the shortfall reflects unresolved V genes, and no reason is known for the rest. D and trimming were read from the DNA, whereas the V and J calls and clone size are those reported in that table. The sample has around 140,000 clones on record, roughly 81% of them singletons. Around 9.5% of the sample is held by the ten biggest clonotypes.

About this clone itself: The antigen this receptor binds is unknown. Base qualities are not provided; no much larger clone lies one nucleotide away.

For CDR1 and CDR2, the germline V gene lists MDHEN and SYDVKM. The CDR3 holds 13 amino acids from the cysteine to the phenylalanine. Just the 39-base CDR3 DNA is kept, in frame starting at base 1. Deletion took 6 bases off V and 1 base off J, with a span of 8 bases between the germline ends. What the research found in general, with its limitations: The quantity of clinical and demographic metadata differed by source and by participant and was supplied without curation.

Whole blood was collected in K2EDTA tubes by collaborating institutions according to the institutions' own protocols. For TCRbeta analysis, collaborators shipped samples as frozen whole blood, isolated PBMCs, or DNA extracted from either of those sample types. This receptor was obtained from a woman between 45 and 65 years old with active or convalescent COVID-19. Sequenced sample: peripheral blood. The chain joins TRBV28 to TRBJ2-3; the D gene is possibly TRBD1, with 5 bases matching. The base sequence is TGTGCCAGCAGGGGGCCCGGCACAGATACGCAGTATTTT. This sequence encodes CASRGPGTDTQYF.